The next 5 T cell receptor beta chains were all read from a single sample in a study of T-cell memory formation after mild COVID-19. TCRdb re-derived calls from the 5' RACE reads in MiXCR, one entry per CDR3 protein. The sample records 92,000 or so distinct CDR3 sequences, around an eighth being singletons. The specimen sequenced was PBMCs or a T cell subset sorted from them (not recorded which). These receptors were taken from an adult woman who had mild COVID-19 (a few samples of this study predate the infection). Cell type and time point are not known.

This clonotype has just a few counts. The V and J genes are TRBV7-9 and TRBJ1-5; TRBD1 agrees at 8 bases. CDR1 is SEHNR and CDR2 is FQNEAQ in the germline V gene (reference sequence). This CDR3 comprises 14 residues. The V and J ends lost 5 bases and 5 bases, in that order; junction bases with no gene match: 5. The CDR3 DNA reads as TGTGCCAGCAGCGACGGACAGGGCGATCAGCCCCAGCATTTT. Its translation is CASSDGQGDQPQHF. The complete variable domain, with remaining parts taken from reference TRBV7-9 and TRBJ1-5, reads DTGVSQNPRHKITKRGQNVTFRCDPISEHNRLYWYRQTLGQGPEFLTYFQNEAQLEKSRLLSDRFSAERPKGSFSTLEIQRTEQGDSAMYLCASSDGQGDQPQHFGDGTRLSIL.

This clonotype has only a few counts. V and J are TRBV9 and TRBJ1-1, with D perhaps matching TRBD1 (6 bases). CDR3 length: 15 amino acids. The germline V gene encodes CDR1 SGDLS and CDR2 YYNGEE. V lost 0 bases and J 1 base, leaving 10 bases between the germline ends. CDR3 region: CASSVAQGWNTEAFF. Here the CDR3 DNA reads TGTGCCAGCAGCGTAGCACAGGGCTGGAACACTGAAGCTTTCTTT. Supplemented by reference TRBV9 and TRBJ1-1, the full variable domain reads DSGVTQTPKHLITATGQRVTLRCSPRSGDLSVYWYQQSLDQGLQFLIQYYNGEERAKGNILERFSAQQFPDLHSELNLSSLELGDSALYFCASSVAQGWNTEAFFGQGTRLTVV.

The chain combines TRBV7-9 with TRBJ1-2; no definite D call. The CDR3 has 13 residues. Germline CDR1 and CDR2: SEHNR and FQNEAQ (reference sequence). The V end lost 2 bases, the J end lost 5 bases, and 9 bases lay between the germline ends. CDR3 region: CASSLSSVYGYTF. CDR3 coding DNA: TGTGCCAGCAGCTTAAGCTCGGTGTATGGCTACACCTTC. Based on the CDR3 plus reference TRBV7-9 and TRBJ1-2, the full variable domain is DTGVSQNPRHKITKRGQNVTFRCDPISEHNRLYWYRQTLGQGPEFLTYFQNEAQLEKSRLLSDRFSAERPKGSFSTLEIQRTEQGDSAMYLCASSLSSVYGYTFGSGTRLTVV.

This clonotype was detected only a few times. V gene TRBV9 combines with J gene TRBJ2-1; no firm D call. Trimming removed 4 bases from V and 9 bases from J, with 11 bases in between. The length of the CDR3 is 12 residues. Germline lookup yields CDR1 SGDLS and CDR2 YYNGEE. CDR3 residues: CASSSRAGEQFF. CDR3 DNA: TGTGCCAGCAGCTCACGCGCTGGTGAGCAGTTCTTC. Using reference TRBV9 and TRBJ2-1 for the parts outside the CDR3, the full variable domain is DSGVTQTPKHLITATGQRVTLRCSPRSGDLSVYWYQQSLDQGLQFLIQYYNGEERAKGNILERFSAQQFPDLHSELNLSSLELGDSALYFCASSSRAGEQFFGPGTRLTVL.

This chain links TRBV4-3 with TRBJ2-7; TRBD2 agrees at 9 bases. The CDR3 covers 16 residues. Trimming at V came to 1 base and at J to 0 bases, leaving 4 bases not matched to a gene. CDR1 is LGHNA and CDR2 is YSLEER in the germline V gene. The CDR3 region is CASSQGRTSVSYEQYF. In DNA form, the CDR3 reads TGCGCCAGCAGCCAAGGTCGGACTAGCGTCTCCTACGAGCAGTACTTC.